The 7 T cell receptor beta chains reported below all come from one sample, sequenced in a study of blood T cells in healthy people across ages. Through a sample-barcoded 5' primer and a J-beta primer mix, a second PCR was run for roughly 6 to 11 cycles. MiXCR was run by TCRdb on the 5' RACE reads, yielding one entry per CDR3 protein. The sample lists about 800,000 distinct CDR3 sequences; around 25% were seen once. This same sample was also taken into another study, of T cells of mothers and their children.

Source material: blood. These receptors all stem from a boy aged 5 to 17 in good health.

The rearrangement uses TRBV28 and TRBJ2-7, with D possibly TRBD1 on 6 matching bases. The V end lost 1 base, the J end lost 0 bases, and 19 bases lay between the germline ends. There are 18 residues in the CDR3. The germline V gene has CDR1 MDHEN and CDR2 SYDVKM. The CDR3 DNA follows: TGTGCCAGCAGTTTATTTTTCGGTCTAACAGGGAGCTCCTACGAGCAGTACTTC. Translated: CASSLFFGLTGSSYEQYF.

The sample holds a few counts of this clonotype. The gene calls are TRBV5-1 and TRBJ2-6; no reliable D call. The CDR3 is 15 residues long. Looked up from germline, CDR1 is SGHRS and CDR2 is YFSETQ. The V end lost 0 bases, the J end lost 0 bases, and 4 bases lay between the germline ends. The chain's CDR3 is CASSLGASGANVLTF. Here the CDR3 DNA reads TGCGCCAGCAGCTTGGGGGCCTCTGGGGCCAACGTCCTGACTTTC. The full variable domain, in which reference TRBV5-1 and TRBJ2-6 provide the parts outside the CDR3, is KAGVTQTPRYLIKTRGQQVTLSCSPISGHRSVSWYQQTPGQGLQFLFEYFSETQRNKGNFPGRFSGRQFSNSRSEMNVSTLELGDSALYLCASSLGASGANVLTFGAGSRLTVL.

Written as DNA, the CDR3 is TGCGCCAGCCGAGGGAACGCCGGCACAGATACGCAGTATTTT. Its translation: CASRGNAGTDTQYF. The chain links TRBV5-1 to TRBJ2-3; D is perhaps TRBD2 (5 bases). Germline V gene lookup returns CDR1 SGHRS and CDR2 YFSETQ. The CDR3 extends over 14 amino acids. V was pared by 7 bases and J by 1 base, with 13 bases between. Filled out from reference TRBV5-1 and TRBJ2-3, the complete variable domain reads KAGVTQTPRYLIKTRGQQVTLSCSPISGHRSVSWYQQTPGQGLQFLFEYFSETQRNKGNFPGRFSGRQFSNSRSEMNVSTLELGDSALYLCASRGNAGTDTQYFGPGTRLTVL.

This clonotype was detected a few times. The chain uses TRBV4-3 and TRBJ2-1, with D uncertain. The end of the DNA fits TRBJ2-5 better, so the J call may be wrong. Germline CDR1 and CDR2: LGHNA and YSLEER. This CDR3 has 13 amino acids. For the CDR3, the DNA is TGCGCCAGCAGCCAAGATCCATGGGAGACCCAGTACTTC. Translating gives CASSQDPWETQYF.

The genes are TRBV15 and TRBJ2-7, with D possibly matching TRBD2 (5 bases). V lost 0 bases to trimming and J lost 3 bases, with 9 bases between them. The length of the CDR3 is 14 residues. Germline V gene lookup returns CDR1 LNHNV and CDR2 YYDKDF (reference sequence). The CDR3: CATSREGVGYEQYF. In nucleotides, the CDR3 is TGTGCCACCAGCAGAGAGGGAGTGGGCTACGAGCAGTACTTC.

The V gene is TRBV6-1, the J gene TRBJ2-3; D unclear. Trimming removed 5 bases at V and 3 bases at J, with 15 bases between. In germline, CDR1 is MNHNS, CDR2 SASEGT. The CDR3 sequence is 15 residues long. CDR3 sequence: CASSLRPEATDTQYF. The CDR3 bases are TGTGCCAGCAGTCTCCGCCCTGAGGCGACAGATACGCAGTATTTT.

The V call is TRBV28, the J call TRBJ2-5; TRBD1 is a possible D gene (6 bases). Matching the DNA end better, TRBJ2-7 makes the J call doubtful. This CDR3 has 14 residues. Germline CDR1 and CDR2: MDHEN and SYDVKM. This chain's CDR3 is CASTSRDTLYEQYF. For the CDR3, the DNA is TGTGCCAGCACCAGCCGGGACACCCTATACGAGCAGTACTTC.